A single sample gave rise to the 22 T cell receptor beta chains below, sequenced in a study of monozygotic twins with inflammatory bowel disease. Reanalyzing the 5' RACE reads, TCRdb keeps one entry per CDR3 protein, without DNA. The sample is made up of 110,000 to 150,000 distinct CDR3 sequences, and the top ten hold roughly 1.2% of it. Sequenced material: blood. Source of these receptors: a human donor with ulcerative colitis or Crohn's disease, or a healthy co-twin of an affected twin (not recorded which).

The chain links TRBV20-1 to TRBJ2-5; TCRdb indicates TRBD1, and absent DNA this call remains unverified. Germline V gene data show CDR1 as DFQATT and CDR2 as SNEGSKA (reference sequence). There are 15 residues in the CDR3. This CDR3 is CSARDGGAGEETQYF.

The chain employs TRBV10-3 and TRBJ1-1. This CDR3 spans 13 amino acids. CDR1 and CDR2 from the germline V gene are ENHRY and SYGVKD. The CDR3 sequence: CAISGLSNTEAFF.

The rearrangement joins TRBV7-3 to TRBJ2-2; the D gene TCRdb calls, TRBD1, cannot be checked with no DNA. The CDR3 sequence is 17 residues long. The germline CDR1 and CDR2 sequences are SGHTA and FQGTGA. This chain's CDR3 is CASSLTGRGRDTGELFF.

The chain is built from TRBV12-5 and TRBJ1-1; there is no DNA to check the TCRdb D call of TRBD1. This CDR3 is built from 13 residues. Germline values: CDR1 LGHNT, CDR2 FRNRAP. CDR3 sequence reads: CASGLGGGTEAFF.

V and J are TRBV12-3 or TRBV12-4 and TRBJ1-2. The length of the CDR3 is 15 residues. The CDR3 sequence: CASSRNRRANYGYTF.

The chain combines TRBV18 with TRBJ1-1; TCRdb calls TRBD1, which cannot be checked without DNA. The CDR3 sequence is 15 residues long. Germline-derived CDR1 and CDR2 are KGHSH and LQKENI. CDR3 loop: CASSPRQGEGTEAFF.

This chain joins TRBV20-1 and TRBJ1-1; the TCRdb call, TRBD1, lacks DNA for checking. The germline gives CDR1 DFQATT, CDR2 SNEGSKA (reference sequence). This CDR3 comprises 17 residues. The CDR3 sequence: CSARKMTGKLTYYEAFF.

The rearrangement joins TRBV30 to TRBJ2-7; the TRBD2 assignment by TCRdb is unverifiable without DNA. Germline V CDR1 and CDR2: GTSNPN, SVGIG (reference sequence). The CDR3 covers 12 residues. The CDR3: CASGLGIYEQYF.

The V gene is TRBV4-2, the J gene TRBJ1-2; as DNA is missing, the TRBD1 call by TCRdb cannot be tested. CDR1 is LGHNA, CDR2 YNFKEQ, per germline. This CDR3 comprises 15 residues. The CDR3 spells CASSQGPARGHGYTF.

CDR3 residues: CASRNSGTGVTGELFF. The rearrangement uses TRBV11-2 and TRBJ2-2; TCRdb's D call, TRBD1, is unchecked because there is no DNA. This CDR3 is 16 amino acids long. Germline V gene data show CDR1 as SGHAT and CDR2 as FQNNGV. Together with reference TRBV11-2 and TRBJ2-2, the CDR3 gives the full variable domain: EAGVAQSPRYKIIEKRQSVAFWCNPISGHATLYWYQQILGQGPKLLIQFQNNGVVDDSQLPKDRFSAERLKGVDSTLKIQPAKLEDSAVYLCASRNSGTGVTGELFFGEGSRLTVL.

This chain joins TRBV2 and TRBJ2-7; TCRdb's D gene call, TRBD1, goes unchecked for lack of DNA. This CDR3 has 15 residues. From germline, CDR1 is SNHLY and CDR2 FYNNEI. The CDR3 loop reads CASRAPWTGGSEQYF.

V is TRBV5-4 and J is TRBJ2-2; with no DNA, the TCRdb D assignment of TRBD2 cannot be verified. CDR1 is SGHNT and CDR2 is YYREEE in the germline V gene (reference sequence). The CDR3 length is 16 residues. CDR3 region: CASSRRAGANTGELFF.

This chain links TRBV2 with TRBJ2-3. The length of the CDR3 is 14 residues. CDR1 is SNHLY, CDR2 FYNNEI, per germline. Here the CDR3 reads CASSKPTGTDTQYF.

This rearrangement joins TRBV20-1 to TRBJ2-7; with no DNA, the TCRdb D assignment of TRBD1 cannot be verified. This CDR3 spans 14 amino acids. Germline values: CDR1 DFQATT, CDR2 SNEGSKA (reference sequence). CDR3 sequence: CSARDKGGPYEQYF.

The chain carries TRBV20-1 and TRBJ1-6. Germline V gene lookup returns CDR1 DFQATT and CDR2 SNEGSKA (reference sequence). The CDR3 runs to 14 residues. The CDR3 is CSARPPLYNSPLHF.

The chain is built from TRBV6-1 and TRBJ2-7. The CDR3 is made up of 13 amino acids. Germline V CDR1 and CDR2: MNHNS, SASEGT. CDR3 sequence: CASSQVGSYEQYF.

J is TRBJ1-5 and V is TRBV10-3; TCRdb returns TRBD1, unconfirmable since there is no DNA. Germline-derived CDR1 and CDR2 are ENHRY and SYGVKD. The CDR3 sequence is 14 residues long. This chain's CDR3 is CAISESGGREPQHF.

J is TRBJ2-1 and V is TRBV20-1; the D call from TCRdb, TRBD2, cannot be confirmed without DNA. Germline V lookup: CDR1 DFQATT, CDR2 SNEGSKA (reference sequence). The CDR3 has 15 residues. CDR3 in amino acids: CSARVSGLAGIEQFF.

V gene TRBV7-7 combines with J gene TRBJ2-2. This CDR3 spans 14 amino acids. Germline V gene sequence: CDR1 SSHAT, CDR2 FNYEAQ (reference sequence). The CDR3: CASSFQATTGELFF. The variable domain in full, with the rest retrieved from reference TRBV7-7 and TRBJ2-2, is GAGVSQSPRYKVTKRGQDVTLRCDPISSHATLYWYQQALGQGPEFLTYFNYEAQPDKSGLPSDRFSAERPEGSISTLTIQRTEQRDSAMYRCASSFQATTGELFFGEGSRLTVL.

The chain uses TRBV7-9 and TRBJ1-1; the TCRdb D gene call, TRBD1, has no DNA to confirm it. Germline assignment: CDR1 SEHNR and CDR2 FQNEAQ (reference sequence). The CDR3 runs to 16 residues. CDR3 sequence reads: CASSLETAPLNTEAFF. Based on the CDR3 plus reference TRBV7-9 and TRBJ1-1, the full variable domain is DTGVSQNPRHKITKRGQNVTFRCDPISEHNRLYWYRQTLGQGPEFLTYFQNEAQLEKSRLLSDRFSAERPKGSFSTLEIQRTEQGDSAMYLCASSLETAPLNTEAFFGQGTRLTVV.

CDR3 residues: CASSLVSGDEQYF. V gene TRBV7-2 combines with J gene TRBJ2-7; lacking DNA, the TRBD2 call made by TCRdb goes unchecked. CDR1 is SGHTA, CDR2 FQGNSA, per germline. The CDR3 extends over 13 amino acids.

V and J are TRBV5-1 and TRBJ1-5. The CDR3 runs to 14 residues. CDR1 is SGHRS, CDR2 YFSETQ, per germline. The CDR3 here is CASGLGGPNQPQHF.